These 24 T cell receptor beta chains share one sample of origin, sequenced in a study of shared clonotypes between healthy human individuals. Sequenced by immunoSEQ multiplex PCR; TCRdb stores in-frame clones only, minus some. The table has roughly 170,000 clones, around 63% seen once. The sequenced sample consisted of memory CD4+ T cells sorted from blood. The subset is: CD45RA-negative fraction. All receptors derive from a man aged 30 to 45 in good health.

CDR3 region: CASSRAFSSYNEQFF. The CDR3 DNA sequence: TGTGCCAGTAGTCGGGCGTTTAGCTCCTACAATGAGCAGTTCTTC. The chain joins TRBV19 to TRBJ2-1; D not resolved. V lost 5 bases and J lost 0, with 11 bases in between. CDR1 LNHDA and CDR2 SQIVND come from the germline V gene (reference sequence). This CDR3 contains 15 residues.

This clone was seen only a few times. The rearrangement joins TRBV19 to TRBJ1-2; D is undetermined. V shed 3 bases and J shed 0 bases, with 8 bases lying between them. Germline CDR1 reads LNHDA; CDR2 reads SQIVND (reference sequence). The CDR3 length is 14 residues. The CDR3: CASSIASANYGYTF. In DNA form, the CDR3 reads TGTGCCAGTAGTATCGCCTCGGCTAACTATGGCTACACCTTC.

The rearrangement uses TRBV18 and TRBJ2-2, with no clear D. The CDR3 loop spans 17 amino acids. Between the trimmed V and J ends, which lost 0 bases and 1 base, there was a span of 12 bases. Germline V gene lookup returns CDR1 KGHSH and CDR2 LQKENI. The CDR3 DNA is TGTGCCAGCTCACCACCTCAACTATCAAAGAACACCGGGGAGCTGTTTTTT. Its translation: CASSPPQLSKNTGELFF.

This clone was counted a few times. CDR3 coding DNA: TGTGCCAGCAGTGCCGGGGGGGGCGCTGGGGCCAACGTCCTGACTTTC. This translates into CASSAGGGAGANVLTF. The chain has TRBV6-4 and TRBJ2-6, with 8 bases lining up with TRBD2. The CDR3 is 16 residues long. The J segment lost 2 bases and the V segment lost 4 bases, leaving 4 bases of the junction unmatched. Per the germline V gene, CDR1 is MRHNA and CDR2 is SNTAGT.

There are a few counts of this clone. The rearrangement links TRBV11-3 to TRBJ2-3, with TRBD2 matching over 7 bases. V was pared by 4 bases and J by 1 base, with 5 bases of the junction left unmatched. Germline V CDR1 and CDR2: SGHNT, YENEEA. The CDR3 is made up of 15 amino acids. CDR3 protein: CASSYGLGRTDTQYF. The CDR3, as DNA: TGTGCCAGCAGCTACGGACTAGGTCGCACAGATACGCAGTATTTT.

The chain couples TRBV7-2 to TRBJ2-6, with unresolved D. V lost 4 bases and J lost 0, with 4 bases in between. Germline loops: CDR1 SGHTA, CDR2 FQGNSA. CDR3 length equals 14 residues. In DNA, the CDR3 is TGTGCCAGCAGCTCAAACTCTGGGGCCAACGTCCTGACTTTC. Translating gives CASSSNSGANVLTF.

The gene calls are TRBV5-1 and TRBJ2-7; no reliable D call. CDR3 size: 14 residues. CDR1 and CDR2 from the germline V gene are SGHRS and YFSETQ. Trimming took off 5 bases at V and 5 bases at J, with 17 bases between the two ends. The chain's CDR3 is CASRNQIGSHEQYF. The CDR3 DNA is TGCGCCAGCAGAAATCAGATAGGTTCCCACGAGCAGTACTTC.

The chain uses TRBV28 and TRBJ1-1; 8 bases align to TRBD1. From germline, CDR1 is MDHEN and CDR2 SYDVKM. CDR3 length equals 16 residues. J lost 4 bases, V lost 5 bases, and 12 bases had no gene match. CDR3 bases: TGTGCCAGCAGTCACCGGGCGGGGACAGGTGGCACTGAAGCTTTCTTT. Its translation is CASSHRAGTGGTEAFF.

V and J are TRBV5-8 and TRBJ2-7; tentative D call: TRBD2 (5 bases). Looked up from germline, CDR1 is SGHTS and CDR2 is YDEGEE. This CDR3 is built from 15 residues. Between the trimmed V and J ends, which lost 0 bases and 4 bases, there was a span of 14 bases. In DNA, the CDR3 is TGTGCCAGCAGCTTGGGGCCTCCACGAGGGTACGAGCAGTACTTC. Translating it yields CASSLGPPRGYEQYF.

As for this clone: At one of its ends the junction is not consistent with the germline gene, which may arise from a read error. V usage is TRBV2 and J usage is TRBJ2-3; TRBD2 matches at 8 bases. This CDR3 is built from 13 residues. Germline CDR1 is SNHLY and CDR2 is FYNNEI. The CDR3 sequence is CASSVSSGRPLRF. Here the CDR3 DNA reads TGTGCCAGCAGTGTATCTAGCGGGCGGCCTCTCCGGTTT. Full variable domain (remainder filled in from reference TRBV2 and TRBJ2-3): EPEVTQTPSHQVTQMGQEVILRCVPISNHLYFYWYRQILGQKVEFLVSFYNNEISEKSEIFDDQFSVERPDGSNFTLKIRSTKLEDSAMYFCASSVSSGRPLRFGPGTRLTVL.

The chain couples TRBV11-2 to TRBJ1-2, with D possibly TRBD1 on 6 matching bases. This CDR3 region has 15 residues. Trimming shortened V by 3 bases and J by 4 bases, and 15 bases separated the two germline ends. Germline V gene sequence: CDR1 SGHAT, CDR2 FQNNGV. Written as DNA, the CDR3 is TGTGCCAGCAGCTTCCCCGGGGGGGCTGGCTATGGCTACACCTTC. Translating it yields CASSFPGGAGYGYTF.

This sequence joins TRBV5-1 and TRBJ2-2, with a weak D call TRBD1 (5 bases). Deletions cut 6 bases from V and 5 bases from J, with 20 bases between. Germline-derived CDR1 and CDR2 are SGHRS and YFSETQ. The CDR3 is 16 amino acids. The CDR3 reads CASTDQGSVATGELFF. The CDR3 DNA reads TGCGCCAGCACCGACCAGGGCTCGGTGGCAACCGGGGAGCTGTTTTTT.

The rearrangement links TRBV29-1 to TRBJ2-2; a weak D match, TRBD2 (5 bases). Germline V gene data show CDR1 as SQVTM and CDR2 as ANQGSEA. V lost 5 bases, J lost 6 bases, and 19 bases lay in between. CDR3 length: 15 amino acids. In DNA, the CDR3 is TGCAGCGTTTCACCGGGGAGTGGTCGATCCGGGGAGCTGTTTTTT. It yields the protein CSVSPGSGRSGELFF.

This clone has only a few counts. V usage is TRBV9 and J usage is TRBJ2-5; D is undetermined. This CDR3 region has 13 residues. Looked up from germline, CDR1 is SGDLS and CDR2 is YYNGEE. The germline V and J ends were trimmed by 0 bases and 5 bases, with 8 bases remaining between them. The chain's CDR3 is CASSVGASETQYF. CDR3 bases: TGTGCCAGCAGCGTAGGAGCATCCGAGACCCAGTACTTC.

The chain employs TRBV28 and TRBJ2-7; no firm D call. The CDR3 runs to 11 residues. Germline-derived CDR1 and CDR2 are MDHEN and SYDVKM. V was clipped by 5 bases and J by 4 bases, with 6 bases between them. CDR3 region: CASSHKYEQYF. CDR3 DNA sequence: TGTGCCAGCAGTCACAAGTACGAGCAGTACTTC.

This clone has a single count. The V gene is TRBV29-1, the J gene TRBJ1-2; no definite D call. Trimming cost V 3 bases and J 6 bases, with 5 bases left between them. The germline CDR1 and CDR2 sequences are SQVTM and ANQGSEA. This CDR3 is 10 amino acids long. The CDR3 here is CSVDRNGYTF. The CDR3 nucleotides read TGCAGCGTTGATCGGAATGGCTACACCTTC.

The chain links TRBV9 to TRBJ2-1; 9 bases align to TRBD2. CDR3 length equals 14 residues. The V gene's germline CDR1 is SGDLS and CDR2 YYNGEE. V trimming: 3 bases; J trimming: 15 bases; junction bases outside the gene matches: 13. The CDR3 bases are TGTGCCAGCAGCGCCAGCGGGAGGCCGGATTTTTCGTTCTTC. Protein sequence: CASSASGRPDFSFF.

Notes on this clone: The same CDR3 also results from other DNA sequences found in this sample. V and J are TRBV2 and TRBJ2-1; D gene uncertain. Germline V CDR1 and CDR2: SNHLY, FYNNEI. CDR3 length equals 12 residues. Trimming removed 2 bases from V and 7 bases from J, with 6 bases in between. The DNA for the CDR3 is TGTGCCAGCAGTGAACGTGGGAATGAGCAGTTCTTC. This translates into CASSERGNEQFF.

The rearrangement links TRBV11-3 to TRBJ2-1; D is perhaps TRBD2 (5 bases). Trimming removed 5 bases from V and 8 bases from J, with 16 bases in between. The CDR3 spans 14 residues. Germline CDR1 is SGHNT and CDR2 is YENEEA. The CDR3 DNA sequence: TGTGCCAGCAGCGTGGACGAGCGGAGCCATGAGCAGTTCTTC. Amino acid sequence: CASSVDERSHEQFF.

The chain uses TRBV27 and TRBJ2-5; perhaps TRBD2 as D (6 bases). V lost 5 bases and J 7 bases, leaving 17 bases between the germline ends. The CDR3 extends over 14 amino acids. Germline V gene sequence: CDR1 MNHEY, CDR2 SMNVEV (reference sequence). The chain's CDR3 is CASSPPPAGRTQYF. In DNA, the CDR3 is TGTGCCAGCAGTCCCCCGCCCGCCGGGAGGACCCAGTACTTC.

The DNA for the CDR3 is TGTGCCAGCAGTGTCGGAGCCCCGTCGCCCCAGCATTTT. Translation gives CASSVGAPSPQHF. This rearrangement joins TRBV2 to TRBJ1-5; D is uncertain. The germline V gene has CDR1 SNHLY and CDR2 FYNNEI. The CDR3 has 13 residues. Trimming cost V 4 bases and J 9 bases, with 13 bases left between them.

V usage is TRBV5-4 and J usage is TRBJ1-5; TRBD1 might be the D (5 bases). Per germline, CDR1 SGHNT and CDR2 YYREEE (reference sequence). The CDR3 spans 15 residues. V gave up 2 bases and J gave up 4 bases, with 13 bases separating them. CDR3 DNA: TGTGCCAGCAGCTTAAACGGAGGGGAGAATCAGCCCCAGCATTTT. Translation gives CASSLNGGENQPQHF.

The table lists this clone with a few counts. The CDR3 reads CASSYLKGRDQPQHF. The DNA of the CDR3 is TGTGCCAGCAGTTACCTAAAGGGGCGAGATCAGCCCCAGCATTTT. J is TRBJ1-5 and V is TRBV27; tentative D call: TRBD1 (5 bases). V was cut by 4 bases and J by 5 bases, with 15 bases left in between. The germline V gene encodes CDR1 MNHEY and CDR2 SMNVEV (reference sequence). The CDR3 sequence is 15 residues long.

This clone showed up just a few times. The chain couples TRBV5-6 to TRBJ2-7, with a tentative D call TRBD1 (5 bases). This CDR3 is built from 15 residues. V shed 1 base and J shed 5 bases, with 16 bases lying between them. The germline gives CDR1 SGHDT, CDR2 YYEEEE. This CDR3 is CASSLMQGWKHEQYF. The DNA of the CDR3 is TGTGCCAGCAGCTTGATGCAGGGATGGAAACACGAGCAGTACTTC.